The 5 T cell receptor beta chains below come from one sample, sequenced in a study of graft-versus-host responses after intestinal transplantation. The antigens of these receptors remain unknown. The assay was immunoSEQ multiplex PCR, and TCRdb's table has in-frame clones only and misses some. The sample lists roughly 80,000 clones; around 90% were seen once. Sequences were derived from unstimulated CD8+ T cells sorted from spleen or lymph node cells, sampled before transplant. These receptors came from a human donor who was the organ donor for an intestinal transplant.

The chain employs TRBV5-4 and TRBJ2-7; D possibly corresponds to TRBD1 (5 bases). The ends were cut back, 4 bases at V and 5 bases at J, with 13 bases in the middle. This CDR3 is 13 amino acids long. CDR1 and CDR2 (germline): SGHNT, YYREEE (reference sequence). The CDR3 protein is CASSVGRGHEQYF. CDR3 DNA sequence: TGTGCCAGCAGCGTTGGTAGGGGTCACGAGCAGTACTTC.

V usage is TRBV6-6 and J usage is TRBJ1-5; D is unresolved. Germline V gives CDR1 MNHNY, CDR2 SVGAGI (reference sequence). This CDR3 contains 14 residues. V was clipped by 6 bases and J by 4 bases, with 13 bases between them. CDR3 region: CASSSRTGNQPQHF. CDR3 coding DNA: TGTGCCAGCAGCTCTCGAACGGGGAATCAGCCCCAGCATTTT.

This clone was observed a handful of times. The chain has TRBV6-4 and TRBJ2-2; D may match TRBD1 or TRBD2 (5 bases each). The V end lost 4 bases, the J end lost 5 bases, and 11 bases lay between the germline ends. The germline V gene encodes CDR1 MRHNA and CDR2 SNTAGT. The CDR3 runs to 14 residues. The CDR3 coding sequence is TGTGCCAGCAGTGCCGGGGCAGGGACCGGGGAGCTGTTTTTT. As protein: CASSAGAGTGELFF.

The chain employs TRBV2 and TRBJ1-1; D is ambiguous. From germline, CDR1 is SNHLY and CDR2 FYNNEI. Trimming stripped 5 bases from V and 4 bases from J, with 14 bases between. The CDR3 runs 14 residues. DNA of the CDR3: TGTGCCAGCAGTCTAATGATGTGGAGCACTGAAGCTTTCTTT. Translation gives CASSLMMWSTEAFF.

This clone was picked up a small number of times. The chain uses TRBV10-2 and TRBJ2-5, with 14 bases aligning to TRBD2. V was pared by 0 bases and J by 5 bases, with 2 bases of the junction left unmatched. The CDR3 length is 16 residues. The V gene's germline CDR1 is WSHSY and CDR2 SAAADI. The DNA of the CDR3 is TGCGCCAGCAGTGAGTCGCGGACTAGCGGGGGGGAGACCCAGTACTTC. This codes for CASSESRTSGGETQYF.